This T cell receptor beta chain is drawn from a study of identical twins. Study-wide results and limits: Beta out-of-frame twin sharing showed a weaker excess.

J was trimmed by 2 bases and V by 6 bases; bases with no gene match: 7. This CDR3 comprises 14 residues. Germline V gene data show CDR1 as SGHVS and CDR2 as FNYEAQ. TCRdb used MiXCR to reprocess the 5' RACE reads, holding one entry per CDR3 protein. The sample has 450,000 or so distinct CDR3 sequences, roughly 13% seen once. In regard to this clonotype: Its antigen remains unidentified.

A further study also used this sample, focusing on yellow fever vaccine responses in identical twins.

This rearrangement joins TRBV7-6 to TRBJ2-7; 7 bases agree with TRBD1. What was sequenced was CD4+ T cells sorted from blood. This sequence originates from a woman aged 18-29 years in good health. CDR3 sequence: CASSQQGGPYEQYF. The DNA of the CDR3 is TGTGCCAGCAGTCAACAAGGGGGCCCCTACGAGCAGTACTTC.